The T cell receptor (beta chain) described here comes from a study of blood T cell repertoires in COVID-19. Grouping used clinical history reported by participants in a survey and questionnaire. Recovered Cohort 3 donors showed two negative PCRs, clearance, or symptom resolution. Authors' methods: Amplification of reference gene primers was used by the study to estimate nucleated cell counts. This table comes from immunoSEQ multiplex PCR, and its TCRdb copy is limited to in-frame clones, with some not included. V and J calls plus clone size are reproduced from that table; the DNA served to infer D and trimming. The profile shows 200,000 to 250,000 clones, about nine tenths of them singletons. The V and J ends lost 5 bases and 4 bases respectively, with 8 bases between them. CDR3 length: 12 amino acids. Germline V lookup: CDR1 LNHDA, CDR2 SQIVND (reference sequence).

Sequencing was performed on PBMCs or T cells enriched from blood (not recorded which). The chain is built from TRBV19 and TRBJ1-1; TRBD1 is a possible D gene (5 bases). The origin of this receptor is a woman in her thirties who had recovered from COVID-19. DNA of the CDR3: TGTGCCAGTAGTCCCGGGGGCACTGAAGCTTTCTTT. Translating gives CASSPGGTEAFF.